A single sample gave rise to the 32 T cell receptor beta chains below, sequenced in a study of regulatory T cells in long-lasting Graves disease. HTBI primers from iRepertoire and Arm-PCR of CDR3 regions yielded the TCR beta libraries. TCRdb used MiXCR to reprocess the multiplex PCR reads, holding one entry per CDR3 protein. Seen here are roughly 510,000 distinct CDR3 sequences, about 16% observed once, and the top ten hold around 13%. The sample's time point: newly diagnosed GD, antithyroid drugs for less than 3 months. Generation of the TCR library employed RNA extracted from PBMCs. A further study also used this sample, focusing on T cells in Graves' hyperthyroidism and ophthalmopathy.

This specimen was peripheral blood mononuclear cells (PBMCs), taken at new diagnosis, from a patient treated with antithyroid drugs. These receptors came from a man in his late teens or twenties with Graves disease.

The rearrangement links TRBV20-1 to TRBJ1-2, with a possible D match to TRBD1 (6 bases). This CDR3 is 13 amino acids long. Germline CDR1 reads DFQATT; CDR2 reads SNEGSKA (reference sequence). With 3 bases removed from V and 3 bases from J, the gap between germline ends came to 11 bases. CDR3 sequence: CSASPRGYYGYTF. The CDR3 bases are TGCAGTGCTAGCCCCAGGGGATACTATGGCTACACCTTC.

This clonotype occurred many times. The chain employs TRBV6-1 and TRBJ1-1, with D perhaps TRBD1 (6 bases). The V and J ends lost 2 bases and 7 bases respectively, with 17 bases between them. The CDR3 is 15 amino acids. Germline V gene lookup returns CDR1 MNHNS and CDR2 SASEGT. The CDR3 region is CASSEYQGNIGEAFF. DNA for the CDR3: TGTGCCAGCAGTGAATATCAGGGGAACATAGGTGAAGCTTTCTTT.

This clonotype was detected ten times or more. DNA for the CDR3: TGCGCCAGCAGAGGACTAGCGGGAAACAATGAGCAGTTCTTC. Translated, it gives CASRGLAGNNEQFF. The chain links TRBV5-1 to TRBJ2-1; TRBD2 agrees at 12 bases. There are 14 residues in the CDR3. Germline V lookup: CDR1 SGHRS, CDR2 YFSETQ. Trimming cost V 5 bases and J 5 bases; bases outside gene matches: 2.

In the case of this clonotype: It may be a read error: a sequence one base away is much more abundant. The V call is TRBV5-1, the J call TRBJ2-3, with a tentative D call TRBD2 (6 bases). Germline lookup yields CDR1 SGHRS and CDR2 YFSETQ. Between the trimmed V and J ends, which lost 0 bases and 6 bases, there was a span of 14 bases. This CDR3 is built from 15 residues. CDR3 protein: CASSLGLVRADTQYF. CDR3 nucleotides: TGCGCCAGCAGCTTGGGACTAGTGCGAGCGGATACGCAGTATTTT.

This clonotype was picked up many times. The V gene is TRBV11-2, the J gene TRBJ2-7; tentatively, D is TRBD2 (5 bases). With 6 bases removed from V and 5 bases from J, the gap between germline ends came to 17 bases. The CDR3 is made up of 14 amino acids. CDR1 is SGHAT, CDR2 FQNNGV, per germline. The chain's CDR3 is CASSRSTRVDEQYF. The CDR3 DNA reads TGTGCCAGCAGTAGGTCAACTAGGGTGGACGAGCAGTACTTC.

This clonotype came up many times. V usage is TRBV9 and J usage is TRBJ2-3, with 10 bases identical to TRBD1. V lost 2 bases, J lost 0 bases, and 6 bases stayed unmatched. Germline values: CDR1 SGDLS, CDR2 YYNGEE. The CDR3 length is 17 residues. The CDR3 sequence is CASSVRDRGSSTDTQYF. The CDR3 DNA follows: TGTGCCAGCAGCGTCCGGGACAGGGGTTCGAGCACAGATACGCAGTATTTT.

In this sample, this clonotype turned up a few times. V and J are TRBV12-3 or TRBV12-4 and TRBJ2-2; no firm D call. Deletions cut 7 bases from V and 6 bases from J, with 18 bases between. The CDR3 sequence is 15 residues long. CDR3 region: CASTGPVGFPGELFF. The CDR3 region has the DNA TGTGCCAGCACCGGACCCGTGGGCTTCCCCGGGGAGCTGTTTTTT.

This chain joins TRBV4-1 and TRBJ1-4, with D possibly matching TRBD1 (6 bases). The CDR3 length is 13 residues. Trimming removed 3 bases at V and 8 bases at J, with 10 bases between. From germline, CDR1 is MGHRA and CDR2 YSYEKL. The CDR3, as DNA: TGCGCCAGCAGCCAGGCACAGGGAGAAAAACTGTTTTTT. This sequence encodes CASSQAQGEKLFF.

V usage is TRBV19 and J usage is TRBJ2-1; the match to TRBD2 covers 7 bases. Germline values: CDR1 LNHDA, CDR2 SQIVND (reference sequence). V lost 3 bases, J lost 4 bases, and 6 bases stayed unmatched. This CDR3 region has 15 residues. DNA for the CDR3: TGTGCCAGTAGTATGAGTAGCGGGCCGTACAATGAGCAGTTCTTC. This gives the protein CASSMSSGPYNEQFF.

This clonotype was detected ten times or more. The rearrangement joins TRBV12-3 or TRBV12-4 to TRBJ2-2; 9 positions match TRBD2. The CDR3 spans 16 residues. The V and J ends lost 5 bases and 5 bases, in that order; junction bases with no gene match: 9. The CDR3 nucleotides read TGTGCCAGCAGTGTGACGGCGGGAGGGCCGACCGGGGAGCTGTTTTTT. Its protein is CASSVTAGGPTGELFF.

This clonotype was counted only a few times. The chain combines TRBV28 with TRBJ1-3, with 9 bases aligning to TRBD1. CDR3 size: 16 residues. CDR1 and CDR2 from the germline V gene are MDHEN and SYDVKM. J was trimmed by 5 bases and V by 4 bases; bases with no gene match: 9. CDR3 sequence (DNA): TGTGCCAGCAGTTCTAATAGACAGGGGGTCAGAAACACCATATATTTT. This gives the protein CASSSNRQGVRNTIYF.

CDR3: CASSSGGETYEQYF. The CDR3 DNA reads TGTGCCAGCAGCTCCGGTGGGGAAACCTACGAGCAGTACTTC. This sequence joins TRBV11-2 and TRBJ2-3; D gene unclear. The DNA end is more similar to TRBJ2-7, so the J call may be wrong. The CDR3 totals 14 residues. Germline V CDR1 and CDR2: SGHAT, FQNNGV.

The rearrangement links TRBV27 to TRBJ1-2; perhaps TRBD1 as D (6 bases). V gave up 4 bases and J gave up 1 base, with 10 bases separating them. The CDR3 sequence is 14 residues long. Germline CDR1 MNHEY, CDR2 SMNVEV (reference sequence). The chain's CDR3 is CASSSGRGNYGYTF. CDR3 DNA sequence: TGTGCCAGCAGTTCGGGCAGGGGTAACTATGGCTACACCTTC.

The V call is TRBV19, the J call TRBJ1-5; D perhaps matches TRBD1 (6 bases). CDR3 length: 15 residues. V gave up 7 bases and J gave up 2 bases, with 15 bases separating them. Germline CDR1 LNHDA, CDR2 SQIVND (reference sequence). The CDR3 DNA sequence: TGTGCCAGTACCCTAGGGGGGTCGGGCAATCAGCCCCAGCATTTT. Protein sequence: CASTLGGSGNQPQHF.

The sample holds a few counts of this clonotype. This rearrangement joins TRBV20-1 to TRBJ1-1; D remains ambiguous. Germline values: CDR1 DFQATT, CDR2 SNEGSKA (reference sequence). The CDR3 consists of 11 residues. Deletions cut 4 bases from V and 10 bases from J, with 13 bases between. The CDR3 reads CSAKILRGAFF. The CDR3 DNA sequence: TGCAGTGCTAAAATTTTGCGAGGAGCTTTCTTT.

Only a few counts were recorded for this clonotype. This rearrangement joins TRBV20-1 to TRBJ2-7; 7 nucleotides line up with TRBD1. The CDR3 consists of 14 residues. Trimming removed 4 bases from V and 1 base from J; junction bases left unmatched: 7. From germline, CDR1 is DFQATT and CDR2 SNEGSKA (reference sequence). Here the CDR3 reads CSAMRQGGSYEQYF. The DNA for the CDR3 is TGCAGTGCTATGAGACAGGGCGGATCCTACGAGCAGTACTTC.

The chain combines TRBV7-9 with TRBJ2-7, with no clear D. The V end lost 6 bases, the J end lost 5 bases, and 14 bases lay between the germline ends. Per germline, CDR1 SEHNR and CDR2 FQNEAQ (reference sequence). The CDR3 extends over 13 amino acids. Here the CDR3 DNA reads TGTGCCAGCAGTACCTCTAGAACCCACGAGCAGTACTTC. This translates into CASSTSRTHEQYF.

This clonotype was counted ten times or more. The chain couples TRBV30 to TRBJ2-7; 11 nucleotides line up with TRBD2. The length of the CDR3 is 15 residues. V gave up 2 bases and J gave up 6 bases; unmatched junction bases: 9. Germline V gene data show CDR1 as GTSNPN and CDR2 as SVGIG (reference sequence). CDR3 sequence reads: CAWSSTSGSVSEQYF. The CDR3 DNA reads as TGTGCCTGGAGTTCAACTAGCGGGAGTGTCTCCGAGCAGTACTTC.

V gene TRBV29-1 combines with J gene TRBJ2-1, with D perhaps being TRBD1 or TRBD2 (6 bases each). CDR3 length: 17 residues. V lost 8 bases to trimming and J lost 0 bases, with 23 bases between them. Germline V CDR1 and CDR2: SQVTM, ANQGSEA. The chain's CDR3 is CSFPRGYAGSSYNEQFF. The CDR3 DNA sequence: TGCAGCTTCCCGAGGGGGTATGCGGGAAGCTCCTACAATGAGCAGTTCTTC.

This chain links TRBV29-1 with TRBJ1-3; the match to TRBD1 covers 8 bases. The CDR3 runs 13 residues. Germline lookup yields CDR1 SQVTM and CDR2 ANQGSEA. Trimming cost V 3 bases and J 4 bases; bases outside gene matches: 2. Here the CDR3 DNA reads TGCAGCGTTGATACAGGGGGAGGAAACACCATATATTTT. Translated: CSVDTGGGNTIYF.

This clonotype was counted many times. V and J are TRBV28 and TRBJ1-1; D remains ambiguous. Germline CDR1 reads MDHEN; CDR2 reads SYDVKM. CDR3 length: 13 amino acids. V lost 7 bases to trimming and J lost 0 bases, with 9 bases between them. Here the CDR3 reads CASTTTMNTEAFF. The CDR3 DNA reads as TGTGCCAGCACTACGACCATGAACACTGAAGCTTTCTTT.

CDR3 in DNA: TGTGCCAGCAGTCCAGGGGACAGGGTGAACTATGGCTACACCTTC. This gives the protein CASSPGDRVNYGYTF. The chain combines TRBV27 with TRBJ1-2; 9 nucleotides line up with TRBD1. CDR3 length: 15 amino acids. The germline CDR1 and CDR2 sequences are MNHEY and SMNVEV (reference sequence). V lost 5 bases to trimming and J lost 2 bases; unmatched junction nucleotides: 6.

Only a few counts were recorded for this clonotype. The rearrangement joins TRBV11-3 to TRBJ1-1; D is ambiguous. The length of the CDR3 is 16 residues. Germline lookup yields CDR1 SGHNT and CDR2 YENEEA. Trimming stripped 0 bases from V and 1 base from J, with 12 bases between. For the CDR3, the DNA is TGTGCCAGCAGCTTAGAGCGACCTTGGGGGAACACTGAAGCTTTCTTT. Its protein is CASSLERPWGNTEAFF. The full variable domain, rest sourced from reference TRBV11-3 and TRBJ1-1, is EAGVVQSPRYKIIEKKQPVAFWCNPISGHNTLYWYLQNLGQGPELLIRYENEEAVDDSQLPKDRFSAERLKGVDSTLKIQPAELGDSAVYLCASSLERPWGNTEAFFGQGTRLTVV.

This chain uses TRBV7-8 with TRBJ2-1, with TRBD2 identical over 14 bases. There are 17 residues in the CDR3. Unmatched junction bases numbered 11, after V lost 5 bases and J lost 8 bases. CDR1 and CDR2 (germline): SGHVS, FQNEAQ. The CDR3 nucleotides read TGTGCCAGCAGCCCTCGAGGACTAGCGGGAGGCGGGGATGAGCAGTTCTTC. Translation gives CASSPRGLAGGGDEQFF.

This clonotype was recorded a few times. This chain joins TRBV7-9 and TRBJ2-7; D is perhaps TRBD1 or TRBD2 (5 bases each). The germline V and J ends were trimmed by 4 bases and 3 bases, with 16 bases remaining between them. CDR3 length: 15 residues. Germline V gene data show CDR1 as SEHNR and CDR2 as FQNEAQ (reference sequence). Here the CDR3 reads CASSSPEGTHYEQYF. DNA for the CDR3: TGTGCCAGCAGCTCCCCGGAAGGGACCCACTACGAGCAGTACTTC.

The CDR3 here is CASGFNSGEAFF. For the CDR3, the DNA is TGTGCTAGTGGTTTTAATAGCGGTGAAGCTTTCTTT. The V gene is TRBV12-5, the J gene TRBJ1-1; D call uncertain. With 3 bases removed from V and 7 bases from J, the gap between germline ends came to 9 bases. The CDR3 sequence is 12 residues long. Germline V CDR1 and CDR2: LGHNT, FRNRAP. The whole variable domain, remainder taken from reference TRBV12-5 and TRBJ1-1, is DARVTQTPRHKVTEMGQEVTMRCQPILGHNTVFWYRQTMMQGLELLAYFRNRAPLDDSGMPKDRFSAEMPDATLATLKIQPSEPRDSAVYFCASGFNSGEAFFGQGTRLTVV.

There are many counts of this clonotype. The CDR3 loop reads CSARTDTRNTEAFF. DNA of the CDR3: TGCAGTGCCAGGACAGACACCCGGAACACTGAAGCTTTCTTT. The chain recombines TRBV20-1 with TRBJ1-1, with D tentatively TRBD1 (6 bases). V was clipped by 6 bases and J by 1 base, with 15 bases between them. CDR3 length: 14 residues. Germline loops: CDR1 DFQATT, CDR2 SNEGSKA (reference sequence).

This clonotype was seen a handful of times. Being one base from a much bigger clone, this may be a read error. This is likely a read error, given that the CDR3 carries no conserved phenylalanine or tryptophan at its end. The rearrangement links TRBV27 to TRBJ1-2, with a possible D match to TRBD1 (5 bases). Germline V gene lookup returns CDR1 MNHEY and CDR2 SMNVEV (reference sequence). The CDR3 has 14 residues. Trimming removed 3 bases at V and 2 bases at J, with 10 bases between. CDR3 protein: CASSFTGGNYGYTL. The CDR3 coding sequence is TGTGCCAGCAGTTTCACGGGGGGGAACTATGGCTACACCCTC.

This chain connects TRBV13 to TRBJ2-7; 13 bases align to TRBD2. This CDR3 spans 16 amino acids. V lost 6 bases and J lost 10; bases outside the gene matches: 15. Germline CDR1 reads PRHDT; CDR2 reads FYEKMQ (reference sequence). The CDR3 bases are TGTGCCAGCAGTTCGGGGACTAGCGGGATCTTGGGCGAACAGTACTTC. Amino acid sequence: CASSSGTSGILGEQYF.

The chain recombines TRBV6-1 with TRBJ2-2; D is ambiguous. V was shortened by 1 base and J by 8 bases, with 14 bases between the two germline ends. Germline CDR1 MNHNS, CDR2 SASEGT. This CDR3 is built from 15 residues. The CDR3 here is CASSEEMLSGGELFF. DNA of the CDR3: TGTGCCAGCAGTGAAGAAATGTTGTCAGGAGGGGAGCTGTTTTTT.

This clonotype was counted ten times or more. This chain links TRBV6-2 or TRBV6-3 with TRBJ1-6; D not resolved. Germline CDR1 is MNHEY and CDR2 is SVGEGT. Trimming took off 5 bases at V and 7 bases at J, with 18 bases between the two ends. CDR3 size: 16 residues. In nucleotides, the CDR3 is TGTGCCAGCAGTGAAGTAGGAGTCGGAGTGAATTCACCCCTCCACTTT. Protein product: CASSEVGVGVNSPLHF.

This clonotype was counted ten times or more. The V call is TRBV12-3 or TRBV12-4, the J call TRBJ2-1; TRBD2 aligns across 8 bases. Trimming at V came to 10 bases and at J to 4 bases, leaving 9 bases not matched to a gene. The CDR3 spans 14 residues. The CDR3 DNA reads TGTGCCATCCACCTTAGCGGGACGTACAATGAGCAGTTCTTC. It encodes CAIHLSGTYNEQFF.